The 8 T cell receptor beta chains below were found in one sample sequenced in a study of TIL therapy for anti-PD-1-resistant metastatic lung cancer. Sequencing used immunoSEQ v3. The protocol was immunoSEQ multiplex PCR, while the TCRdb copy is restricted to in-frame clones and leaves out a portion. The table lists 35,000 to 55,000 clones, 79% of them singletons. Time point given: pre-treatment sample, taken before nivolumab and TIL therapy. This material consisted of blood, taken at baseline. The receptors derive from a man between 65 and 85 years old with non-small cell lung cancer.

This clone was found once. The chain carries TRBV9 and TRBJ1-2; 10 bases match TRBD1. The ends lost 2 bases at V and 4 bases at J; junction bases unmatched: 2. Germline-derived CDR1 and CDR2 are SGDLS and YYNGEE. The length of the CDR3 is 14 residues. The CDR3 nucleotides are TGTGCCAGCAGCGTGGGACAGGGGTTCTATGGCTACACCTTC. This gives the protein CASSVGQGFYGYTF.

V usage is TRBV28 and J usage is TRBJ1-6; D is uncertain. Trimming left V 1 base short and J 2 bases short, with 6 bases between. CDR1 and CDR2 (germline): MDHEN, SYDVKM. CDR3 length: 15 residues. The CDR3 region has the DNA TGTGCCAGCAGTTTATTGCGGGCCTATAATTCACCCCTCCACTTT. Translated, it gives CASSLLRAYNSPLHF.

V gene TRBV7-2 combines with J gene TRBJ1-2; weak D call: TRBD1 (5 bases). The length of the CDR3 is 15 residues. Trimming stripped 1 base from V and 2 bases from J, with 11 bases between. The germline CDR1 and CDR2 sequences are SGHTA and FQGNSA. This CDR3 reads CASSLDRGTNYGYTF. CDR3 coding DNA: TGTGCCAGCAGCTTAGATAGGGGCACCAACTATGGCTACACCTTC.

The V gene is TRBV6-5, the J gene TRBJ1-5, with unresolved D. V lost 2 bases to trimming and J lost 7 bases, with 9 bases between them. Germline lookup yields CDR1 MNHEY and CDR2 SVGAGI. This CDR3 contains 13 residues. CDR3 DNA sequence: TGTGCCAGCAGTTACGACTCTGGACAGCCCCAGCATTTT. This translates into CASSYDSGQPQHF.

This clone was recorded a few times. The CDR3 protein is CASSSSGGTSGPNEQYF. The CDR3 DNA reads as TGTGCCAGCAGCTCCTCCGGCGGGACTAGCGGGCCGAACGAGCAGTACTTC. The rearrangement links TRBV7-6 to TRBJ2-7; 12 positions match TRBD2. The CDR3 consists of 17 residues. Unmatched junction bases numbered 12, after V lost 4 bases and J lost 5 bases. Germline CDR1 and CDR2: SGHVS and FNYEAQ.

This clone was counted once. The CDR3 DNA reads TGTGCCAGCAGTGCCCCGTTTAGCGGGAGAGGTATAGAGACCCAGTACTTC. This translates into CASSAPFSGRGIETQYF. This chain connects TRBV6-1 to TRBJ2-5, with 9 bases identical to TRBD2. CDR3 length: 17 residues. The V and J ends lost 4 bases and 4 bases, in that order; junction bases with no gene match: 13. Germline V gene lookup returns CDR1 MNHNS and CDR2 SASEGT.

Only one count was recorded for this clone. Within the sample, other DNA sequences also encode this same CDR3. The chain joins TRBV5-1 to TRBJ2-5; weak D call: TRBD2 (6 bases). Germline V CDR1 and CDR2: SGHRS, YFSETQ. The CDR3 consists of 14 residues. V lost 4 bases and J lost 4, with 14 bases in between. This CDR3 is CASSLGGNGETQYF. In DNA form, the CDR3 reads TGCGCCAGCAGCCTGGGGGGTAACGGAGAGACCCAGTACTTC.

The gene calls are TRBV7-2 and TRBJ1-5, with TRBD1 as a possible D gene (6 bases). V lost 9 bases and J 7 bases, leaving 13 bases between the germline ends. The CDR3 length is 12 residues. Germline values: CDR1 SGHTA, CDR2 FQGNSA. CDR3 in DNA: TGTGCCAGTTCACAGGGAACCCAGCCCCAGCATTTT. Encoded protein: CASSQGTQPQHF. The entire variable domain, with the rest obtained from reference TRBV7-2 and TRBJ1-5, is as follows: GAGVSQSPSNKVTEKGKDVELRCDPISGHTALYWYRQSLGQGLEFLIYFQGNSAPDKSGLPSDRFSAERTGGSVSTLTIQRTQQEDSAVYLCASSQGTQPQHFGDGTRLSIL.